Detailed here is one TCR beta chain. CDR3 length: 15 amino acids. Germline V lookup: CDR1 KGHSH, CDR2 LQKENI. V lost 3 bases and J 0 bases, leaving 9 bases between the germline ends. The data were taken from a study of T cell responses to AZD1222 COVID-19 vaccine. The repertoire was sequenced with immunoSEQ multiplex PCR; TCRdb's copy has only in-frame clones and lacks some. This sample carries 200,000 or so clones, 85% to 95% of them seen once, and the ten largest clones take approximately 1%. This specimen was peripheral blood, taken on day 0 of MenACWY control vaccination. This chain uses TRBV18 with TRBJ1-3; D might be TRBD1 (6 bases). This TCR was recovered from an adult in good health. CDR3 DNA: TGTGCCAGCTCACCGGACAGTATCTCTGGAAACACCATATATTTT. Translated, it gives CASSPDSISGNTIYF.